A single sample gave rise to the 21 T cell receptor beta chains below, sequenced in a study of T cell changes during pregnancy in multiple sclerosis. Some clones are missing from TCRdb's copy, which holds only in-frame ones; the method was immunoSEQ multiplex PCR. The profile covers about 86,000 clones, with approximately 90% appearing a single time and 1.5% to 2% taken by the ten largest. The sample in question was peripheral blood, obtained in the first trimester of pregnancy. Receptors were obtained from a female donor in good health, enrolled as a control in a pregnancy study.

The rearrangement joins TRBV29-1 to TRBJ1-2; 7 nucleotides align to TRBD1. J lost 7 bases, V lost 6 bases, and 8 bases had no gene match. The germline V gene encodes CDR1 SQVTM and CDR2 ANQGSEA. The CDR3 is 12 residues long. CDR3 loop: CSVLGDSGGYTF. The CDR3 region has the DNA TGCAGCGTACTAGGGGACAGCGGTGGCTACACCTTC.

The chain has TRBV18 and TRBJ2-7; D is possibly TRBD1 (6 bases). The germline V and J ends were trimmed by 6 bases and 0 bases, with 12 bases remaining between them. The germline gives CDR1 KGHSH, CDR2 LQKENI. This CDR3 comprises 14 residues. Written as DNA, the CDR3 is TGTGCCAGCTCGCAGGGGCCCGGCTCCTACGAGCAGTACTTC. Amino acids: CASSQGPGSYEQYF.

This clone was counted only a few times. The chain combines TRBV25-1 with TRBJ1-2; D possibly corresponds to TRBD1 (6 bases). This CDR3 comprises 13 residues. V dropped 1 base and J dropped 6 bases, with 9 bases sitting between them. Germline loops: CDR1 MGHDK, CDR2 SYGVNS. The CDR3 nucleotides are TGTGCCAGCAGTGAATCCCACAGGGATGGCTACACCTTC. Translated: CASSESHRDGYTF.

The chain links TRBV28 to TRBJ1-6, with 7 bases that match TRBD1. Trimming took 3 bases from V and 18 from J; bases not matched to a gene: 8. The CDR3 totals 12 residues. Germline V gene sequence: CDR1 MDHEN, CDR2 SYDVKM. The CDR3 sequence: CASSLGLRDSHF. The CDR3 DNA reads as TGTGCCAGCAGTTTGGGTCTTCGGGACAGCCACTTT.

The rearrangement uses TRBV14 and TRBJ2-2; D is ambiguous. V was cut by 0 bases and J by 2 bases, with 7 bases left in between. The CDR3 totals 15 residues. Per germline, CDR1 SGHDN and CDR2 FVKESK. CDR3 in DNA: TGTGCCAGCAGCCAAGATAGGAGAAACACCGGGGAGCTGTTTTTT. Its protein is CASSQDRRNTGELFF.

The chain joins TRBV5-4 to TRBJ1-1; 9 bases map to TRBD1. Germline trimming cut 2 bases from V and 4 bases from J; bases unmatched to any gene: 9. Germline V gives CDR1 SGHNT, CDR2 YYREEE (reference sequence). This CDR3 is built from 16 residues. CDR3 in amino acids: CASSLEQGARGTEAFF. The CDR3 DNA reads TGTGCCAGCAGCTTAGAACAGGGGGCCAGGGGCACTGAAGCTTTCTTT. The whole variable domain, remainder taken from reference TRBV5-4 and TRBJ1-1, is ETGVTQSPTHLIKTRGQQVTLRCSSQSGHNTVSWYQQALGQGPQFIFQYYREEENGRGNFPPRFSGLQFPNYSSELNVNALELDDSALYLCASSLEQGARGTEAFFGQGTRLTVV.

The chain has TRBV27 and TRBJ2-7, with a tentative D call TRBD2 (6 bases). This CDR3 has 15 residues. Looked up from germline, CDR1 is MNHEY and CDR2 is SMNVEV (reference sequence). Trimming shortened V by 7 bases and J by 4 bases, and 20 bases separated the two germline ends. The CDR3 here is CASKKMGGALYEQYF. CDR3 nucleotides: TGTGCCAGCAAAAAAATGGGCGGGGCCTTATACGAGCAGTACTTC.

The chain employs TRBV4-1 and TRBJ1-2; TRBD1 agrees at 10 bases. V trimming: 3 bases; J trimming: 6 bases; junction bases outside the gene matches: 7. The CDR3 is 15 residues long. CDR1 and CDR2 (germline): MGHRA, YSYEKL. CDR3 in amino acids: CASSQVGQGLNGYTF. The CDR3 DNA sequence: TGCGCCAGCAGCCAGGTGGGACAGGGGTTAAATGGCTACACCTTC.

The chain employs TRBV7-2 and TRBJ2-7, with 11 bases identical to TRBD2. Germline V CDR1 and CDR2: SGHTA, FQGNSA. The length of the CDR3 is 15 residues. V was clipped by 5 bases and J by 2 bases; unmatched bases: 5. This CDR3 reads CASSPSGGPAYEQYF. CDR3 DNA sequence: TGTGCCAGCAGCCCTAGCGGGGGGCCTGCCTACGAGCAGTACTTC.

V is TRBV28 and J is TRBJ1-4; weak D call: TRBD1 (5 bases). The CDR3 loop spans 14 amino acids. Trimming pared 6 bases from V and 4 bases from J, leaving 12 bases between. Germline V gene sequence: CDR1 MDHEN, CDR2 SYDVKM. As DNA, the CDR3 is TGTGCCAGCAGCCCGGGGGATTTTAATGAAAAACTGTTTTTT. The encoded protein is CASSPGDFNEKLFF.

The chain employs TRBV5-6 and TRBJ2-2; 8 bases are a match to TRBD2. The V gene end was trimmed by 3 bases and the J gene end by 6 bases; junction bases not matched to a gene: 10. In germline, CDR1 is SGHDT, CDR2 YYEEEE. CDR3 length equals 16 residues. CDR3: CASSYLSGGDAGELFF. CDR3 DNA sequence: TGTGCCAGCAGCTACTTAAGCGGGGGAGACGCCGGGGAGCTGTTTTTT.

This clone appeared a few times. This sequence joins TRBV9 and TRBJ2-7; TRBD1 matches at 9 bases. The CDR3 is 15 amino acids. Germline V gene data show CDR1 as SGDLS and CDR2 as YYNGEE. Unmatched junction bases numbered 6, after V lost 4 bases and J lost 1 base. The CDR3 nucleotides read TGTGCCAGCAGCCAAAGGACAGGGGTATCCTACGAGCAGTACTTC. It specifies CASSQRTGVSYEQYF.

V gene TRBV30 combines with J gene TRBJ2-2; 11 nucleotides line up with TRBD2. Germline CDR1 is GTSNPN and CDR2 is SVGIG (reference sequence). J lost 5 bases, V lost 7 bases, and 9 bases had no gene match. The CDR3 sequence is 15 residues long. The CDR3 here is CAYLSGGARTGELFF. The CDR3 DNA is TGTGCCTACCTTAGCGGGGGGGCCAGAACCGGGGAGCTGTTTTTT.

The chain links TRBV27 to TRBJ2-3, with TRBD2 matching 12 bases. This CDR3 region has 17 residues. Germline assignment: CDR1 MNHEY and CDR2 SMNVEV (reference sequence). Trimming took 5 bases from V and 1 from J; bases not matched to a gene: 7. CDR3 protein: CASSPYRTSGGTDTQYF. CDR3 nucleotide sequence: TGTGCCAGCAGTCCCTACCGGACTAGCGGGGGCACAGATACGCAGTATTTT.

CDR3 sequence: CASSHSGGGRLDTQYF. CDR3 DNA sequence: TGCGCCAGCAGCCACAGCGGGGGAGGCCGATTAGATACGCAGTATTTT. The gene calls are TRBV4-3 and TRBJ2-3; 8 nucleotides agree with TRBD2. V shed 3 bases and J 5 bases; nucleotides not matched to a gene: 10. This CDR3 comprises 16 residues. Germline CDR1 is LGHNA and CDR2 is YSLEER.

This chain links TRBV4-3 with TRBJ1-2, with 8 nucleotides matching TRBD1. There are 14 residues in the CDR3. Germline CDR1 is LGHNA and CDR2 is YSLEER. V shed 0 bases, J shed 7 bases, and the junction held 4 bases outside the gene matches. Written as DNA, the CDR3 is TGCGCCAGCAGCCAAGATCAGGGGGCGAGTGGCTACACCTTC. Its protein product is CASSQDQGASGYTF.

This chain joins TRBV11-1 and TRBJ1-3; 7 nucleotides agree with TRBD1. V was clipped by 5 bases and J by 2 bases; unmatched bases: 6. Germline values: CDR1 SGHAT, CDR2 FQDESV (reference sequence). The length of the CDR3 is 15 residues. CDR3 in amino acids: CASSVRQGPGNTIYF. CDR3 coding DNA: TGTGCCAGCAGCGTGAGACAGGGCCCTGGAAACACCATATATTTT.

The chain carries TRBV19 and TRBJ2-1; 10 bases fit TRBD1. Trimming took 10 bases from V and 4 from J; bases not matched to a gene: 4. Germline V gene data show CDR1 as LNHDA and CDR2 as SQIVND (reference sequence). The CDR3 extends over 13 amino acids. The CDR3 reads CATAGQGYNEQFF. In DNA, the CDR3 is TGTGCCACCGCGGGACAGGGGTACAATGAGCAGTTCTTC.

The chain joins TRBV29-1 to TRBJ2-1; 8 bases map to TRBD2. The length of the CDR3 is 14 residues. J gave up 5 bases and V 5 bases, and 8 bases lay outside the gene matches. Germline lookup yields CDR1 SQVTM and CDR2 ANQGSEA. CDR3: CSVRERGPNNEQFF. The CDR3 bases are TGCAGCGTTAGGGAGCGGGGGCCCAACAATGAGCAGTTCTTC.

The chain carries TRBV6-1 and TRBJ1-2; 7 bases agree with TRBD1. The length of the CDR3 is 15 residues. V was pared by 6 bases and J by 4 bases, with 11 bases of the junction left unmatched. CDR1 and CDR2 from the germline V gene are MNHNS and SASEGT. CDR3 nucleotides: TGTGCCAGCAGCCGACGGACAGGTGACGTCTATGGCTACACCTTC. This codes for CASSRRTGDVYGYTF.

CDR3 nucleotides: TGTGCCAGCAGAAGCGGGGGGCGGTCACTGACCGGGGAGCTGTTTTTT. Its translation: CASRSGGRSLTGELFF. The chain has TRBV27 and TRBJ2-2, with TRBD2 identical over 9 bases. Losses at the gene ends were 6 bases for V and 5 bases for J; bases not matched to a gene: 10. Germline V gene data show CDR1 as MNHEY and CDR2 as SMNVEV (reference sequence). This CDR3 is built from 16 residues.